This TCR beta chain emerged from a study of PD-1 blockade in classical Hodgkin lymphoma. The study's findings and limits: Significantly greater TCR diversity emerged by C4D1 in CD4+ cells but not CD8+ cells. Lower baseline TCR diversity was reported for newly diagnosed patients than for healthy donors. Complete responders showed a baseline diversity that resembled the diversity of newly diagnosed patients.

Details on this clone: No antigen is known for it.

As to time point: cycle 4 day 1 (C4D1), after more than five weeks of nivolumab. After autologous stem cell transplantation all patients relapsed, and prior brentuximab vedotin exposure differed between cohorts. Sequenced by immunoSEQ multiplex PCR; TCRdb stores in-frame clones only, minus some. The sample holds almost 95,000 clones, around 80% seen once. This CDR3 region has 13 residues. V was clipped by 3 bases and J by 3 bases; unmatched bases: 1. Germline V CDR1 and CDR2: SGHVS, FNYEAQ. The TCR originated in a human donor with classical Hodgkin lymphoma. This chain connects TRBV7-6 to TRBJ2-5; TRBD1 agrees at 7 bases. The sequencing here drew on peripheral blood mononuclear cells (PBMCs), taken before the fourth cycle of nivolumab. CDR3 residues: CASSFQGEETQYF. CDR3 nucleotides: TGTGCCAGCAGCTTCCAGGGGGAAGAGACCCAGTACTTC.